Reported below is one TCR beta chain. The antigen is not known. Libraries were prepared by immunoSEQ multiplex PCR; TCRdb keeps only in-frame clonotypes and omits some of them. The sample lists 70,000 to 80,000 clones, around 90% occurring once. This sample was included in a study of OX40 agonist ivuxolimab in advanced cancers. Whole-study results and caveats: Researchers report that CD8+ T cells had, on average, more expanded clones than CD4+.

Trimming stripped 2 bases from V and 5 bases from J, with 11 bases between. The germline V gene encodes CDR1 MDHEN and CDR2 SYDVKM. The CDR3 loop spans 14 amino acids. This specimen consisted of CD4+ or CD8+ T cells sorted from blood, obtained in a trial of the OX40 agonist ivuxolimab. The V gene is TRBV28, the J gene TRBJ2-3; a possible D gene is TRBD2 (7 bases). The clonotype comes from an adult with an advanced solid tumor such as melanoma, head and neck, liver or kidney cancer. The CDR3 DNA is TGTGCCAGCAGTTTAGGGGGGGGCCTAGATACGCAGTATTTT. Protein product: CASSLGGGLDTQYF. Based on the CDR3 plus reference TRBV28 and TRBJ2-3, the full variable domain is DVKVTQSSRYLVKRTGEKVFLECVQDMDHENMFWYRQDPGLGLRLIYFSYDVKMKEKGDIPEGYSVSREKKERFSLILESASTNQTSMYLCASSLGGGLDTQYFGPGTRLTVL.